Below are 19 T cell receptor beta chains sequenced from a single sample in a study of OX40 agonist ivuxolimab in advanced cancers. The data were produced by immunoSEQ multiplex PCR, yet TCRdb's version contains in-frame clones alone and is incomplete. In the table there are 40,000 to 55,000 clones, roughly 90% of which are singletons. The source was CD4+ or CD8+ T cells sorted from blood, collected in a trial of the OX40 agonist ivuxolimab. The receptors stem from an adult with an advanced solid tumor such as melanoma, head and neck, liver or kidney cancer.

This clone was observed once. This chain links TRBV7-9 with TRBJ1-3, with D perhaps matching TRBD1 (5 bases). V lost 0 bases and J 4 bases, leaving 13 bases between the germline ends. The CDR3 contains 16 residues. The V gene's germline CDR1 is SEHNR and CDR2 FQNEAQ (reference sequence). CDR3 nucleotides: TGTGCCAGCAGCTTAGCGACAGCCCCGGCGGGAAACACCATATATTTT. Encoded protein: CASSLATAPAGNTIYF.

This clone is a singleton in its sample. J is TRBJ1-2 and V is TRBV5-4; no clear D gene. V was shortened by 3 bases and J by 4 bases, with 13 bases between the two germline ends. This CDR3 has 14 residues. Germline V lookup: CDR1 SGHNT, CDR2 YYREEE (reference sequence). The CDR3 protein is CASSSADGTYGYTF. CDR3 DNA sequence: TGTGCCAGCAGCTCCGCCGACGGAACCTATGGCTACACCTTC.

This sequence joins TRBV7-6 and TRBJ1-1; D is unclear. CDR3 length: 17 residues. CDR1 and CDR2 (germline): SGHVS, FNYEAQ. V was pared by 3 bases and J by 4 bases, with 21 bases between. CDR3 sequence: CASSLGTQPGSGTEAFF. CDR3 nucleotide sequence: TGTGCCAGCAGCTTGGGAACCCAGCCCGGATCGGGCACTGAAGCTTTCTTT. Looking up the rest from reference TRBV7-6 and TRBJ1-1 gives the full variable domain: GAGVSQSPRYKVTKRGQDVALRCDPISGHVSLYWYRQALGQGPEFLTYFNYEAQQDKSGLPNDRFSAERPEGSISTLTIQRTEQRDSAMYRCASSLGTQPGSGTEAFFGQGTRLTVV.

The V gene is TRBV9, the J gene TRBJ2-3; TRBD2 aligns across 11 bases. J was trimmed by 0 bases and V by 3 bases; bases with no gene match: 3. CDR3 length: 16 amino acids. Germline V gives CDR1 SGDLS, CDR2 YYNGEE. CDR3 in DNA: TGTGCCAGCAGCGACAGACTAGCGGGGAGCACAGATACGCAGTATTTT. Its protein is CASSDRLAGSTDTQYF.

The chain couples TRBV6-1 to TRBJ2-7; the D gene is possibly TRBD1 (6 bases). V was clipped by 2 bases and J by 3 bases, with 17 bases between them. CDR1 MNHNS and CDR2 SASEGT come from the germline V gene. There are 16 residues in the CDR3. The CDR3 coding sequence is TGTGCCAGCAGTGAAACCCCGCAGGGGTCGGGCTACGAGCAGTACTTC. It specifies CASSETPQGSGYEQYF.

This clone has only one observation. The chain joins TRBV5-6 to TRBJ1-4; the D gene is possibly TRBD1 (6 bases). Trimming cost V 4 bases and J 8 bases, with 27 bases left between them. The CDR3 has 18 amino acids. Germline V gene data show CDR1 as SGHDT and CDR2 as YYEEEE. The CDR3 nucleotides are TGTGCCAGCAGCGCAGGACGGGGGGCGTGGGGCCGCAGGGAAAAACTGTTTTTT. Protein: CASSAGRGAWGRREKLFF.

The CDR3 sequence: CASSVGGDRALLEQYF. The CDR3 DNA is TGTGCCAGCAGCGTAGGAGGGGACAGGGCGCTCTTGGAGCAGTACTTC. The chain employs TRBV9 and TRBJ2-7; 9 bases map to TRBD1. The CDR3 loop spans 16 amino acids. Trimming took 0 bases from V and 7 from J; bases not matched to a gene: 11. CDR1 is SGDLS, CDR2 YYNGEE, per germline.

The chain joins TRBV10-3 to TRBJ2-7; tentative D call: TRBD1 (5 bases). V was clipped by 2 bases and J by 3 bases, with 5 bases between them. The length of the CDR3 is 12 residues. Germline V gives CDR1 ENHRY, CDR2 SYGVKD. The CDR3 DNA reads TGTGCCATCAGTGAGGACAGCTACGAGCAGTACTTC. This codes for CAISEDSYEQYF.

The chain employs TRBV11-2 and TRBJ2-2, with a tentative D call TRBD2 (5 bases). The CDR3 sequence is 15 residues long. Germline V gives CDR1 SGHAT, CDR2 FQNNGV. Between the trimmed V and J ends, which lost 0 bases and 4 bases, there was a span of 9 bases. The CDR3 sequence is CASSLESGFTGELFF. CDR3 DNA sequence: TGTGCCAGCAGCTTAGAGTCGGGATTCACCGGGGAGCTGTTTTTT.

This sequence joins TRBV10-3 and TRBJ2-7; 13 bases fit TRBD2. With 5 bases clipped from V and 5 bases from J, the junction kept 6 bases outside the gene matches. The CDR3 is 15 amino acids. Per germline, CDR1 ENHRY and CDR2 SYGVKD. The CDR3 sequence is CAISLTSGGQHEQYF. The CDR3 nucleotides read TGTGCCATCAGTTTGACTAGCGGGGGGCAACACGAGCAGTACTTC.

The chain recombines TRBV9 with TRBJ2-7, with D unresolved. The CDR3 is 14 amino acids. Trimming removed 0 bases from V and 2 bases from J, with 9 bases in between. The germline gives CDR1 SGDLS, CDR2 YYNGEE. Here the CDR3 reads CASSVDGRAYEQYF. CDR3 DNA: TGTGCCAGCAGCGTAGATGGCAGAGCCTACGAGCAGTACTTC. Full variable domain (remainder filled in from reference TRBV9 and TRBJ2-7): DSGVTQTPKHLITATGQRVTLRCSPRSGDLSVYWYQQSLDQGLQFLIQYYNGEERAKGNILERFSAQQFPDLHSELNLSSLELGDSALYFCASSVDGRAYEQYFGPGTRLTVT.

V is TRBV11-1 and J is TRBJ1-1, with D uncertain. Germline assignment: CDR1 SGHAT and CDR2 FQDESV (reference sequence). With 5 bases removed from V and 2 bases from J, the gap between germline ends came to 9 bases. The CDR3 consists of 13 residues. CDR3 amino acids: CASSLFSNTEAFF. The CDR3 DNA sequence: TGTGCCAGCAGCCTCTTTTCTAACACTGAAGCTTTCTTT. The entire variable domain, with the rest obtained from reference TRBV11-1 and TRBJ1-1, is as follows: EAEVAQSPRYKITEKSQAVAFWCDPISGHATLYWYRQILGQGPELLVQFQDESVVDDSQLPKDRFSAERLKGVDSTLKIQPAELGDSAMYLCASSLFSNTEAFFGQGTRLTVV.

The V gene is TRBV27, the J gene TRBJ1-1; unclear D gene. Trimming took 1 base from V and 3 from J, leaving 12 bases between them. The CDR3 has 15 amino acids. Per germline, CDR1 MNHEY and CDR2 SMNVEV (reference sequence). CDR3 sequence: CASSLFYGEHTEAFF. The CDR3 DNA reads as TGTGCCAGCAGTTTATTTTATGGGGAGCACACTGAAGCTTTCTTT.

This chain joins TRBV2 and TRBJ1-1, with D possibly TRBD1 on 6 matching bases. Per the germline V gene, CDR1 is SNHLY and CDR2 is FYNNEI. The CDR3 has 12 residues. Trimming shortened V by 4 bases and J by 11 bases, and 14 bases separated the two germline ends. The CDR3 sequence is CASSGDRLEAFF. The CDR3 DNA reads TGTGCCAGCAGTGGAGACAGGTTGGAGGCTTTCTTT.

The chain links TRBV6-6 to TRBJ2-2; D is undetermined. Germline V gene lookup returns CDR1 MNHNY and CDR2 SVGAGI (reference sequence). V was trimmed by 5 bases and J by 1 base, leaving 8 bases between them. This CDR3 has 14 residues. The CDR3: CASSLGKNTGELFF. As DNA, the CDR3 is TGTGCCAGCAGTCTAGGGAAGAACACCGGGGAGCTGTTTTTT.

This clone was counted a single time. The chain is built from TRBV30 and TRBJ2-7; D is unresolved. Germline V gives CDR1 GTSNPN, CDR2 SVGIG (reference sequence). V lost 5 bases and J lost 0, with 5 bases in between. This CDR3 spans 11 amino acids. CDR3 in amino acids: CAWLTSYEQYF. In nucleotides, the CDR3 is TGTGCCTGGCTGACCTCCTACGAGCAGTACTTC.

J is TRBJ2-5 and V is TRBV6-6, with a tentative D call TRBD1 (6 bases). Germline CDR1 is MNHNY and CDR2 is SVGAGI (reference sequence). The CDR3 has 14 amino acids. The V and J ends lost 7 bases and 2 bases respectively, with 14 bases between them. The CDR3 loop reads CASNIPGQQETQYF. The CDR3 nucleotides read TGTGCCAGCAACATACCGGGACAACAAGAGACCCAGTACTTC.

The chain recombines TRBV6-1 with TRBJ2-1; 7 bases line up with TRBD2. Per germline, CDR1 MNHNS and CDR2 SASEGT. The CDR3 loop spans 12 amino acids. The V and J ends lost 8 bases and 9 bases, in that order; junction bases with no gene match: 7. The CDR3 nucleotides are TGTGCCAGCGTGAAGCGGGGACTTGAGCAGTTCTTC. Protein sequence: CASVKRGLEQFF.

This clone was seen a few times. J is TRBJ2-2 and V is TRBV9; D is perhaps TRBD2 (6 bases). Germline V lookup: CDR1 SGDLS, CDR2 YYNGEE. V was pared by 7 bases and J by 0 bases, with 16 bases between. The length of the CDR3 is 16 residues. CDR3 nucleotides: TGTGCCAGCGGCCCCCTACTAGCCGCGAACACCGGGGAGCTGTTTTTT. Its protein is CASGPLLAANTGELFF.